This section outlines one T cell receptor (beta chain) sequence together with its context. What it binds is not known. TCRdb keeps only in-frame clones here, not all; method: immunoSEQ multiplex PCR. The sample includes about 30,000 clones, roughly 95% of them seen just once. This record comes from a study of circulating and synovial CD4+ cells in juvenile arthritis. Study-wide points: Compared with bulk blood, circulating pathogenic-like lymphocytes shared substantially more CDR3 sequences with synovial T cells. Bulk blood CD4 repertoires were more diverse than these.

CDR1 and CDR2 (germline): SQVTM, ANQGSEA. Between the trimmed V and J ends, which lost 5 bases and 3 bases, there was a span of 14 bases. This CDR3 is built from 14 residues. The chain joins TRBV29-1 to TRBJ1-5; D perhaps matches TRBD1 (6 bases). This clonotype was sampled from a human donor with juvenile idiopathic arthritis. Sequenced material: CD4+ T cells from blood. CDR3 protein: CSVRNRDPNQPQHF. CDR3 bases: TGCAGCGTTAGGAACAGGGACCCCAATCAGCCCCAGCATTTT.